This T cell receptor beta chain was sequenced during a study of blood T cell repertoires in COVID-19. The overall study: T cells, B-cell-depleted T cells, or PBMCs supplied cDNA or gDNA.

Participant reports of clinical history set cohort assignment. Profiling relied on immunoSEQ multiplex PCR, and the TCRdb table lists in-frame clones only, not all of them. The table includes about 300,000 clones, 70% to 90% detected once. This clone was picked up a small number of times. This CDR3 contains 12 residues. Per germline, CDR1 MNHEY and CDR2 SVGAGI. The sequence was obtained from a woman between 18 and 30 years old who had recovered from COVID-19. The J gene is TRBJ1-1, the V gene TRBV6-5, with D maybe TRBD1 (5 bases). The sample was PBMCs or T cells enriched from blood (not recorded which). This CDR3 reads CGTGRLNTEAFF. The CDR3 nucleotides are TGTGGAACAGGACGGTTGAACACTGAAGCTTTCTTT.